What follows describes a single TCR beta chain. Its antigen is not known. Data came from immunoSEQ multiplex PCR; TCRdb stores just in-frame clones and leaves some out. The table has 250,000 or so clones, about 90% seen once. This sample stems from a study of cytomegalovirus exposure and HLA in healthy donors. The length of the CDR3 is 14 residues. Germline values: CDR1 SGHNT, CDR2 YYREEE (reference sequence). V was pared by 0 bases and J by 5 bases, with 1 base of the junction left unmatched. Findings and limits, study-wide: Accounts indicate the classifier identified cytomegalovirus status with strong specificity and sensitivity. Some TCR beta chains (approximately 180 of them) were listed as cytomegalovirus-associated. Rarity marked most TCR sequences, yet some public TCRs occurred in many donors.

The source is a man aged 18 to 29 in good health and CMV-seropositive. V usage is TRBV5-4 and J usage is TRBJ2-5, with 10 positions matching TRBD2. Sequencing was carried out using PBMCs. CDR3 nucleotides: TGTGCCAGCAGCTTGGCTAGCGGGAGCGAGACCCAGTACTTC. Translation: CASSLASGSETQYF.